Below are 6 T cell receptor beta chains sequenced from a single sample in a study of blood T cell repertoires in COVID-19. Clones were read by immunoSEQ multiplex PCR, and TCRdb kept only the in-frame ones, dropping some. The sample holds around 130,000 clones, around 86% seen once. Sequenced: peripheral blood. The receptors here all came from a man in his forties with active or convalescent COVID-19.

This chain uses TRBV30 with TRBJ1-4; D remains ambiguous. This CDR3 is built from 10 residues. Per the germline V gene, CDR1 is GTSNPN and CDR2 is SVGIG (reference sequence). The V and J ends lost 8 bases and 10 bases respectively, with 11 bases between them. The CDR3 reads CAVAEGKLFF. CDR3 sequence (DNA): TGTGCCGTTGCGGAGGGAAAACTGTTTTTT.

Points on this clone: An end of the junction differs from the germline gene, which may be a read error. This rearrangement joins TRBV5-4 to TRBJ2-7, with D possibly matching TRBD2 (6 bases). The CDR3 consists of 13 residues. Germline assignment: CDR1 SGHNT and CDR2 YYREEE (reference sequence). The CDR3 reads CASSLGTKDRRLF. The CDR3 nucleotides are TGTGCCAGCAGCTTGGGGACTAAGGACCGTCGTCTCTTC.

This clone occurred once. The gene calls are TRBV2 and TRBJ2-5; 9 bases map to TRBD1. There are 14 residues in the CDR3. Germline lookup yields CDR1 SNHLY and CDR2 FYNNEI. J lost 2 bases, V lost 6 bases, and 4 bases had no gene match. The DNA of the CDR3 is TGTGCCAGCAGGGACAGGGGCTGGCAAGAGACCCAGTACTTC. This sequence encodes CASRDRGWQETQYF.

V usage is TRBV2 and J usage is TRBJ1-4; D perhaps matches TRBD1 (6 bases). Trimming took off 9 bases at V and 3 bases at J, with 14 bases between the two ends. Germline CDR1 reads SNHLY; CDR2 reads FYNNEI. This CDR3 spans 14 amino acids. CDR3 sequence (DNA): TGTGCCAGGCGTTCCAGGGGTCCTAATGAAAAACTGTTTTTT. Its protein product is CARRSRGPNEKLFF.

Only a few counts were recorded for this clone. This chain connects TRBV4-1 to TRBJ2-2; TRBD2 matches 8 bases. With 0 bases clipped from V and 5 bases from J, the junction kept 2 bases outside the gene matches. The CDR3 has 15 residues. Germline CDR1 is MGHRA and CDR2 is YSYEKL. CDR3 sequence reads: CASSQELAATGELFF. CDR3 in DNA: TGCGCCAGCAGCCAAGAACTAGCGGCAACCGGGGAGCTGTTTTTT.

The chain's CDR3 is CSVADRTTEAFF. CDR3 nucleotides: TGCAGCGTCGCAGACAGGACGACTGAAGCTTTCTTT. The chain employs TRBV29-1 and TRBJ1-1, with D possibly TRBD1 on 6 matching bases. The CDR3 contains 12 residues. V was shortened by 6 bases and J by 5 bases, with 13 bases between the two germline ends. Germline CDR1 reads SQVTM; CDR2 reads ANQGSEA.